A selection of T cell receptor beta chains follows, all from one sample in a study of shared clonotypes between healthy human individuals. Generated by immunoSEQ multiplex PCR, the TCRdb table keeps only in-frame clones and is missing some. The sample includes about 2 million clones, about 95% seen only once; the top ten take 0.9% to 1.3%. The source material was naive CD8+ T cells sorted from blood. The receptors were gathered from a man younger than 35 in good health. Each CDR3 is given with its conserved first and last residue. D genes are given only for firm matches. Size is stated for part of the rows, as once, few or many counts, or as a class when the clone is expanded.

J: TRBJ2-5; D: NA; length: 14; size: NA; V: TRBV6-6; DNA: TGTGCCAGCAGTTACTCCGAGGGGCCCGAGACCCAGTACTTC; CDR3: CASSYSEGPETQYF
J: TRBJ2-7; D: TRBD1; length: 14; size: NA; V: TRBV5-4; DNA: TGTGCCAGCAGCCGGACCAGGGGGATGTACGAGCAGTACTTC; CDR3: CASSRTRGMYEQYF
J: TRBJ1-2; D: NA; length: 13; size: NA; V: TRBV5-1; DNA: TGCGCCAGCAGCCTGGGGACTTCTTCTGGCTACACCTTC; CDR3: CASSLGTSSGYTF
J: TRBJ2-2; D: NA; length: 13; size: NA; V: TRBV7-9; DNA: TGTGCCAGCAGCTTCTTCGTCGGTGGGGAGCTGTTTTTT; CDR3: CASSFFVGGELFF
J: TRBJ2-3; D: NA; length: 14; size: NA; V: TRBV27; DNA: TGTGCCAGCAACCTCTTCCCCTCCACAGATACGCAGTATTTT; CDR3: CASNLFPSTDTQYF
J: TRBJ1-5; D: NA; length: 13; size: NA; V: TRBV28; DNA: TGTGCCAGCAGTCCAGGGTTTTCACGGACCCAGCATTTT; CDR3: CASSPGFSRTQHF
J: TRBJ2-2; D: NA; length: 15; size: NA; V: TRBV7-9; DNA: TGTGCCAGCAGCTTACTCGCGTTAACACCCGGGGAGCTGTTTTTT; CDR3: CASSLLALTPGELFF
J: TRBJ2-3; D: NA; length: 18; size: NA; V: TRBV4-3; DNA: TGCGCCAGCAGCCAAGATTGGCCGAGGACTCCCAGGGAAGATACGCAGTATTTT; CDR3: CASSQDWPRTPREDTQYF
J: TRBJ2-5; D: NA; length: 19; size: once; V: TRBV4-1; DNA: TGCGCCAGCAGCCAAGTCGGGGGAGTTGGGGGGCGATACCAAGAGACCCAGTACTTC; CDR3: CASSQVGGVGGRYQETQYF
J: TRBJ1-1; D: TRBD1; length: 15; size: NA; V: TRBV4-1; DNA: TGCGCCAGCAGCCATTTACAGGGGGCGAGGACTGAAGCTTTCTTT; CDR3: CASSHLQGARTEAFF
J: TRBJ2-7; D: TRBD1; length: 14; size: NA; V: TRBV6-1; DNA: TGTGCCAGCAGTGAGGGACAGGTGGCCTACGAGCAGTACTTC; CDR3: CASSEGQVAYEQYF
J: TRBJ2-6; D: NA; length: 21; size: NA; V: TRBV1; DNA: TGCACCAGCAGCCAAGGGACGGGGCCATTTGACTCATGCTCTGGGGCCAACGTCCTGACTTTC; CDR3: CTSSQGTGPFDSCSGANVLTF
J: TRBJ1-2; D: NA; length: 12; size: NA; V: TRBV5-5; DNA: TGTGCCAGCAGCTTCGATAACTATGGCTACACCTTC; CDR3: CASSFDNYGYTF
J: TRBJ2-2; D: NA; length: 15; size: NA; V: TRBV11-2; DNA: TGTGCCAGCAGCAGCCGGGGAACTAACACCGGGGAGCTGTTTTTT; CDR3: CASSSRGTNTGELFF
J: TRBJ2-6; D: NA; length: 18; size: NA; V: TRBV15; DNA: TGTGCCACCAGCAGAGAGGGGGCAGGGCCAGGGACGACCAACGTCCTGACTTTC; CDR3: CATSREGAGPGTTNVLTF
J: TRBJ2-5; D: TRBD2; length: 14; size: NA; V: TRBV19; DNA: TGTGCCAGTAGTATAGCGGGGGGGGTAGAGACCCAGTACTTC; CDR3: CASSIAGGVETQYF
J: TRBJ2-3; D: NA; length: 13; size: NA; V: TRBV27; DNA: TGTGCCAGCAGGGTGGGGGCCACAGATACGCAGTATTTT; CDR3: CASRVGATDTQYF
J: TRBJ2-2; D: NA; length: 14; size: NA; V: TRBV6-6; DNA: TGTGCCAGCTTTAGCGAATGGCTTACCGGGGAGCTGTTTTTT; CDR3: CASFSEWLTGELFF
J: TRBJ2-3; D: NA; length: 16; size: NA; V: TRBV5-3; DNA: TGTGCCAGAAGTTTCCCAGGAAGCTTGGGAACAGATACGCAGTATTTT; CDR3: CARSFPGSLGTDTQYF
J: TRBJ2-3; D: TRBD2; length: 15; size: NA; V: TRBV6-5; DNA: TGTGCCAGCAGCCTCCTTAGCGGGGGGCGAGATACGCAGTATTTT; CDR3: CASSLLSGGRDTQYF
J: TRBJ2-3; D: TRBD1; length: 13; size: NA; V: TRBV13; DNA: TGTGCCAGCAGCCCGGGGACAGGGGATACGCAGTATTTT; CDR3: CASSPGTGDTQYF
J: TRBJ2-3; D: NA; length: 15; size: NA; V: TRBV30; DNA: TGTGCCTGGAGCTCAACGGGGGCGAGCACAGATACGCAGTATTTT; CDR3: CAWSSTGASTDTQYF
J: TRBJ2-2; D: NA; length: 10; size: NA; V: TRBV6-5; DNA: TGTGCCAGCGGGGCCGGGGAGCTGTTTTTT; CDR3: CASGAGELFF
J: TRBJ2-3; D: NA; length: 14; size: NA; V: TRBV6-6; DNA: TGTGCCAGCAGACTACAAGATGGCACAGATACGCAGTATTTT; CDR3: CASRLQDGTDTQYF
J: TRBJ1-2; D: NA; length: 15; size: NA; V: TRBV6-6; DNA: TGTGCCAGCAGTTACGTGTGGCGGGGGGAATATGGCTACACCTTC; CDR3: CASSYVWRGEYGYTF
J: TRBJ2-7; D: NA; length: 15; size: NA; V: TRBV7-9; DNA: TGTGCCAGCAGCTTTCTGAGCGGAGCCTCCTACGAGCAGTACTTC; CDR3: CASSFLSGASYEQYF
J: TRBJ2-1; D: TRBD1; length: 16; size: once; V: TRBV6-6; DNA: TGTGCCAGCAGAGGGGGACAGGGGAAAATCTACAATGAGCAGTTCTTC; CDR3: CASRGGQGKIYNEQFF
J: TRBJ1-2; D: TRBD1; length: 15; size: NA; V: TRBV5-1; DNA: TGCGCCAGCAGCTCGACAGGGGGAACTAACTATGGCTACACCTTC; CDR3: CASSSTGGTNYGYTF
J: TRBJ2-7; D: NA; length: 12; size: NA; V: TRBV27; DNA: TGTGCCAGCAGTCCCCCCGGCCACGAGCAGTACTTC; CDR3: CASSPPGHEQYF
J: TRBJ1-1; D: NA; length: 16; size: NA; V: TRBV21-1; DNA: TGTGCCAGCAGATTGGTTGTATACACAATTCGCACTGAAGCTTTCTTT; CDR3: CASRLVVYTIRTEAFF
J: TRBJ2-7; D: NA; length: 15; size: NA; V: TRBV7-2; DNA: TGTGCCAGCAGTTACGACAGCCCGAGCTCCTACGAGCAGTACTTC; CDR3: CASSYDSPSSYEQYF
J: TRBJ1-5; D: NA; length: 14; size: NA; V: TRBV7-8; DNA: TGTGCCAGCAGCTTAGCAGGGAATCATCAGCCCCAGCATTTT; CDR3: CASSLAGNHQPQHF
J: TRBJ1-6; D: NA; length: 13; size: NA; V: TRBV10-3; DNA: TGTGCCATCAGGCTGGACGGAAATTCACCCCTCCACTTT; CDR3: CAIRLDGNSPLHF
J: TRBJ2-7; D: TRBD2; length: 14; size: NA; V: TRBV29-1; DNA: TGCAGCGTTGAAAACCGGGAGGGCCCTTACGAGCAGTACTTC; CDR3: CSVENREGPYEQYF
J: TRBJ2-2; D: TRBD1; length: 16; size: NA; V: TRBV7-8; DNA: TGTGCCAGCAGCTTAGGAACAGGGGGCGTAACCGGGGAGCTGTTTTTT; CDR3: CASSLGTGGVTGELFF
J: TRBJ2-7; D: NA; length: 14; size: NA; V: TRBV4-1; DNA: TGCGCCAGCAGCCAAGATAAGTCTGACTACGAGCAGTACTTC; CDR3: CASSQDKSDYEQYF
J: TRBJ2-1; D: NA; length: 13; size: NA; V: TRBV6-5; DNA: TGTGCCAGCAGCGACCCGCCAGGGAATGAGCAGTTCTTC; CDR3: CASSDPPGNEQFF
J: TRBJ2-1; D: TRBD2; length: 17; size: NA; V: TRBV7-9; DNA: TGTGCCAGCAGCTTACCCTATGGACTAGCGGGGGACAATGAGCAGTTCTTC; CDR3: CASSLPYGLAGDNEQFF
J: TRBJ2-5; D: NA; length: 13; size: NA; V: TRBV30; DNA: TGTGCCTGGAGTCGAGAGATACAAGAGACCCAGTACTTC; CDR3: CAWSREIQETQYF
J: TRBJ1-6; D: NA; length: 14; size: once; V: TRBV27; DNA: TGTGCCAGCAGTTCCAGCCCCTCTTATTCACCCCTCCACTTT; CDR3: CASSSSPSYSPLHF
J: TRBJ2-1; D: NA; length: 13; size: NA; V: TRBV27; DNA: TGTGCCAGCAGTCAAAGTCGGGTTAATGAGCAGTTCTTC; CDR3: CASSQSRVNEQFF
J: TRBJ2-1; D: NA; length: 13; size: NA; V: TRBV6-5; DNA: TGTGCCAGCAGTTACTCGGGGGGCTATGAGCAGTTCTTC; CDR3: CASSYSGGYEQFF
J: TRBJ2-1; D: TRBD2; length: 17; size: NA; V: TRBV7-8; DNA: TGTGCCAGCAGCCCGGGACTAGCGGGAGGGGTTGCTGATGAGCAGTTCTTC; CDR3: CASSPGLAGGVADEQFF
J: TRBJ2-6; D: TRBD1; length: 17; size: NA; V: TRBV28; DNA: TGTGCCAGCAGTTTATTGACGGACAGGGCCGGGGCCAACGTCCTGACTTTC; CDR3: CASSLLTDRAGANVLTF
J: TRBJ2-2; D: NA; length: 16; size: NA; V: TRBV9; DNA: TGTGCCAGCAGCGTAGAAGGGACGGTGAACACCGGGGAGCTGTTTTTT; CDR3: CASSVEGTVNTGELFF
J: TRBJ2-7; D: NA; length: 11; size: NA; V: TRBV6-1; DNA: TGTGCCAGCAGGGCCTCCTACGAGCAGTACTTC; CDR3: CASRASYEQYF
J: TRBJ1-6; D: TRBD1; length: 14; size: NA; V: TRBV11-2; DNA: TGTGCCAGCAGCTTAGGACAGGGGGCCGTACCCCTCCACTTT; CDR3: CASSLGQGAVPLHF
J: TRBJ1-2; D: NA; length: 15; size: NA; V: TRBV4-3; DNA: TGCGCCAGCAGCCAAGAGTTTGAGGGGGGATATGGCTACACCTTC; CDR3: CASSQEFEGGYGYTF
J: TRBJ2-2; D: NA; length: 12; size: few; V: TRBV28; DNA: TGTGCCAGCAGCCCATTGATTGGGGAGCTGTTTTTT; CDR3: CASSPLIGELFF
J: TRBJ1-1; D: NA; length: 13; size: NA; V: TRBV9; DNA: TGTGCCAGCAGCGTAAGTCAAAACACTGAAGCTTTCTTT; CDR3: CASSVSQNTEAFF
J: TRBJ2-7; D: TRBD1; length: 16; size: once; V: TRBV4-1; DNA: TGCGCCAGCAGCCAAGTTCCGGGACAGGGTCCCCACGAGCAGTACTTC; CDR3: CASSQVPGQGPHEQYF
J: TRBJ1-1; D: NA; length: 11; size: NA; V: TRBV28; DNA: TGTGCCAGCATCCAGGGATTGGAAGCTTTCTTT; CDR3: CASIQGLEAFF
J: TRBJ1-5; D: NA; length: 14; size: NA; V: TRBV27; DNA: TGTGCCAGCAGTTACAGGGCGAGCAATCAGCCCCAGCATTTT; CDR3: CASSYRASNQPQHF
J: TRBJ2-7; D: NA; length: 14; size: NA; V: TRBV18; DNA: TGTGCCAGCTCACCACAGGACGCAACCTACGAGCAGTACTTC; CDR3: CASSPQDATYEQYF
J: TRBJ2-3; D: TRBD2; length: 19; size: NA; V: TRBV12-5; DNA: TGTGCTAGTGGTTTAGCCCCCGGGACTAGCGGGAGAGGCACAGATACGCAGTATTTT; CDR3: CASGLAPGTSGRGTDTQYF
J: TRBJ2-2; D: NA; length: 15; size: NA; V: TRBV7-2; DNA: TGTGCCAGCAGCTTAGTACAGGTCAGCGCCGGGGAGCTGTTTTTT; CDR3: CASSLVQVSAGELFF
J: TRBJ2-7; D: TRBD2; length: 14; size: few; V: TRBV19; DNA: TGTGCCAGTAGTGCCGGGACTAGCGCCTACGAGCAGTACTTC; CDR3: CASSAGTSAYEQYF
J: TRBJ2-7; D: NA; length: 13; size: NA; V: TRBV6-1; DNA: TGTGCCAGCTCAAAAGGGATGCTCTACGAGCAGTACTTC; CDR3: CASSKGMLYEQYF
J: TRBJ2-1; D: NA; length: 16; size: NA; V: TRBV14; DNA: TGTGCCAGCAGCCTCACCTTTTGGGGCTCCTACAATGAGCAGTTCTTC; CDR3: CASSLTFWGSYNEQFF
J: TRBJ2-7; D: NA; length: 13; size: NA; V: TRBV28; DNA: TGTGCCAGCAGTTTCGGACACTCCTACGAGCAGTACTTC; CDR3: CASSFGHSYEQYF